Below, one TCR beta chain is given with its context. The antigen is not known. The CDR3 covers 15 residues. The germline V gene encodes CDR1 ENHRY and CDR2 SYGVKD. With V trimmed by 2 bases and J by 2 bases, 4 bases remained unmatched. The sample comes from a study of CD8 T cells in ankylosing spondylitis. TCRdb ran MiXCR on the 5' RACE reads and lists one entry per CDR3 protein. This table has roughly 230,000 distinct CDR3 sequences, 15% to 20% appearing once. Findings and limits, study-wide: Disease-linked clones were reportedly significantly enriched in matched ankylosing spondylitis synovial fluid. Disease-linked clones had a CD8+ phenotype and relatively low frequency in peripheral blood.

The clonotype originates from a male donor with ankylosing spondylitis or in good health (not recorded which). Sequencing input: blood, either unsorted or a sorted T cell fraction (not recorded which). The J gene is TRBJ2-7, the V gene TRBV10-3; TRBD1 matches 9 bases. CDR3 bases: TGTGCCATCAGTGAGGGGACAGGGAGAGCCTACGAGCAGTACTTC. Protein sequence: CAISEGTGRAYEQYF.